This T cell receptor beta chain was captured in a study of blood T cells in healthy people across ages. On this clonotype: Antigen unknown. A much larger clonotype is one base distant, so this may be a read error.

The CDR3 consists of 14 residues. Primed by a sample-barcoded 5' primer and a J-beta primer mix, a second PCR proceeded for 7 to 11 cycles. In TCRdb, the 5' RACE reads were re-called with MiXCR into one record per CDR3 protein. The table lists some 640,000 distinct CDR3 sequences, about 28% of them singletons. Findings and caveats of the study: Long-lived donors carried more naive CD4+ cells and greater diversity than aged donors. Unsorted PBMC material precluded a definitive naive versus antigen-experienced comparison.

Researchers isolated at least 6 million PBMCs per sample. The receptor was isolated from an elderly woman in good health. The rearrangement uses TRBV21-1 and TRBJ2-1; TRBD1, the table's D call, lacks a check against the DNA. TRBV21-1 is a pseudogene locus. Sequenced input: blood. The CDR3 nucleotides are TGTGCCAGAAACCAACGGGGGTGGCATTACGAGCAGTTCTTC. Its translation: CARNQRGWHYEQFF.